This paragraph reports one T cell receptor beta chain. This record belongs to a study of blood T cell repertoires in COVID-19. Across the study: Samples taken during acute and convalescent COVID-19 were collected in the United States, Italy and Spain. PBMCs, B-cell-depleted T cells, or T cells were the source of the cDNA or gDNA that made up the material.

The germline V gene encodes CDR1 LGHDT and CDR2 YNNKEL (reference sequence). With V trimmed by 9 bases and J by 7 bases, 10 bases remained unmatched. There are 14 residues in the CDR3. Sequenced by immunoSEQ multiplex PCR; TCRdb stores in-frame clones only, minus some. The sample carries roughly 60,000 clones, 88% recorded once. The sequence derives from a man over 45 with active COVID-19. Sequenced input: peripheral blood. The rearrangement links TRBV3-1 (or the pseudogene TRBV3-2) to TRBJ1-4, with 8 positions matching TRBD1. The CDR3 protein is CASRETGEIEKLFF. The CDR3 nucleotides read TGTGCCAGTAGGGAGACAGGGGAGATTGAAAAACTGTTTTTT.